A selection of T cell receptor beta chains follows, all from one sample in a study of blood T cell repertoires in COVID-19. Assay: immunoSEQ multiplex PCR; the TCRdb copy retains only in-frame clones and omits some. Of some 360,000 clones in the sample, roughly 90% were seen once. Sequencing input: PBMCs or T cells enriched from blood (not recorded which). The receptor source for this set is a woman in her twenties or thirties who had been exposed to COVID-19. Each CDR3 is given with its conserved first and last residue. The order of the fields is clone size, V gene, D gene, J gene, CDR3 DNA, CDR3 protein. The D gene is left open where the match is weak. Some rows mark clone size as missing; the rest say once, few, many or name a class of expanded clone.

clone_size: -; v_call: TRBV9; d_call: -; j_call: TRBJ1-4; cdr3_nt: TGTGCCAGCAGTATAGGACTGTCTCCTGAAAAACTGTTTTTT; cdr3_aa: CASSIGLSPEKLFF
clone_size: -; v_call: TRBV29-1; d_call: TRBD1; j_call: TRBJ2-4; cdr3_nt: TGCAGCGTTGGTGGGACAGGGAGTTTTTTAAACATTCAGTACTTC; cdr3_aa: CSVGGTGSFLNIQYF
clone_size: -; v_call: TRBV27; d_call: -; j_call: TRBJ1-1; cdr3_nt: TGTGCCAGCATTCCTAGGCGGGAGTCGACTGAAGCTTTCTTT; cdr3_aa: CASIPRRESTEAFF
clone_size: -; v_call: TRBV24-1; d_call: -; j_call: TRBJ2-3; cdr3_nt: TGTGCCACCGGGACTTGGAGCACAGATACGCAGTATTTT; cdr3_aa: CATGTWSTDTQYF
clone_size: once; v_call: TRBV28; d_call: -; j_call: TRBJ1-1; cdr3_nt: TGTGCCAGCAGAAAAGGGGACATTAGGACTGAAGCTTTCTTT; cdr3_aa: CASRKGDIRTEAFF
clone_size: -; v_call: TRBV7-9; d_call: -; j_call: TRBJ1-1; cdr3_nt: TGTGCCAGCAGCTTTGTCGGGGGCACTGAAGCTTTCTTT; cdr3_aa: CASSFVGGTEAFF
clone_size: -; v_call: TRBV7-9; d_call: -; j_call: TRBJ1-5; cdr3_nt: TGTGCCAGCAGCTTGGGGGGACGGGGTCAGCCCCAGCATTTT; cdr3_aa: CASSLGGRGQPQHF
clone_size: -; v_call: TRBV2; d_call: -; j_call: TRBJ1-1; cdr3_nt: TGTGCCAGCAGTGACGGGGGGACCGAAGCTTTCTTT; cdr3_aa: CASSDGGTEAFF
clone_size: -; v_call: TRBV6-5; d_call: TRBD1; j_call: TRBJ1-2; cdr3_nt: TGTGCCAGCAGGCTCCCCGGGACAGGGGGCGGCTACACCTTC; cdr3_aa: CASRLPGTGGGYTF
clone_size: -; v_call: TRBV3-1/TRBV3-2; d_call: TRBD1; j_call: TRBJ1-1; cdr3_nt: TGTGCCAGCAGCCGGGACAGGGGATATGGGGTCACTGAAGCTTTCTTT; cdr3_aa: CASSRDRGYGVTEAFF
clone_size: -; v_call: TRBV11-3; d_call: -; j_call: TRBJ2-7; cdr3_nt: TGTGCCAGCAGTCCAGGGGCTAGCAGGACCTACGAGCAGTACTTC; cdr3_aa: CASSPGASRTYEQYF
clone_size: -; v_call: TRBV11-3; d_call: TRBD2; j_call: TRBJ2-3; cdr3_nt: TGTGCCAGCAGCTGGACTAGAGGCACAGATACGCAGTATTTT; cdr3_aa: CASSWTRGTDTQYF
clone_size: -; v_call: TRBV19; d_call: -; j_call: TRBJ1-2; cdr3_nt: TGTGCCAGTACGGAGGGGTATGGCTACACCTTC; cdr3_aa: CASTEGYGYTF
clone_size: -; v_call: TRBV27; d_call: -; j_call: TRBJ1-6; cdr3_nt: TGTGCCAGCAGTTTATCTCGGGGAGGTTATAATTCACCCCTCCACTTT; cdr3_aa: CASSLSRGGYNSPLHF
clone_size: once; v_call: TRBV27; d_call: -; j_call: TRBJ1-1; cdr3_nt: TGTGCCAGCAGTTTAGGGGGCATCACTGAAGCTTTCTTT; cdr3_aa: CASSLGGITEAFF
clone_size: -; v_call: TRBV29-1; d_call: TRBD1; j_call: TRBJ1-6; cdr3_nt: TGCAGCGCCCGGACAGGGGGCGTATCACCCCTCCACTTT; cdr3_aa: CSARTGGVSPLHF
clone_size: -; v_call: TRBV21-1; d_call: -; j_call: TRBJ2-7; cdr3_nt: TGTGCCAGCAGCAAAAGGGAGACGGCCTCGGGGGACTACGAGCAGTACTTC; cdr3_aa: CASSKRETASGDYEQYF
clone_size: -; v_call: TRBV6-5; d_call: TRBD1; j_call: TRBJ1-2; cdr3_nt: TGTGCCAGCAGTTACCCCCGAGACAGGGGCTCCTATGGCTACACCTTC; cdr3_aa: CASSYPRDRGSYGYTF
clone_size: -; v_call: TRBV14; d_call: TRBD2; j_call: TRBJ2-1; cdr3_nt: TGTGCCAGCAGCCAAGTTCCGGGACTAGCGGGAGGACGGTACAATGAGCAGTTCTTC; cdr3_aa: CASSQVPGLAGGRYNEQFF
clone_size: -; v_call: TRBV5-1; d_call: TRBD1; j_call: TRBJ2-7; cdr3_nt: TGCGCCAGCAGCGCCGGTGGACAGGGGTACGAGCAGTACTTC; cdr3_aa: CASSAGGQGYEQYF
clone_size: -; v_call: TRBV28; d_call: -; j_call: TRBJ1-2; cdr3_nt: TGTGCCAGCAGTTTACCCGGGGGCTACACCTTC; cdr3_aa: CASSLPGGYTF
clone_size: -; v_call: TRBV28; d_call: TRBD2; j_call: TRBJ2-3; cdr3_nt: TGTGCCAGCCTTAACCGGCGGGAGGGCACAGATACGCAGTATTTT; cdr3_aa: CASLNRREGTDTQYF
clone_size: -; v_call: TRBV19; d_call: TRBD1; j_call: TRBJ1-2; cdr3_nt: TGTGCCAGTAGTGGACAGGGGGCACACTATGGCTACACCTTC; cdr3_aa: CASSGQGAHYGYTF
clone_size: once; v_call: TRBV5-5; d_call: TRBD1; j_call: TRBJ2-5; cdr3_nt: TGTGCCAGCAGGGAGGACAGGGTAAGGGAGACCCAGTACTTC; cdr3_aa: CASREDRVRETQYF
clone_size: once; v_call: TRBV18; d_call: -; j_call: TRBJ1-3; cdr3_nt: TGTGCCAGCTCACCACCGGAGGGCGGCTCTGGAAACACCATATATTTT; cdr3_aa: CASSPPEGGSGNTIYF
clone_size: -; v_call: TRBV4-2; d_call: -; j_call: TRBJ1-6; cdr3_nt: TGTGCCAGCAGCCAACCAGGGGTTAGTGATTCACCCCTCCACTTT; cdr3_aa: CASSQPGVSDSPLHF